This T cell receptor (beta chain) is from a study of cytomegalovirus exposure and HLA in healthy donors. Study overall: From about 179 million T cells, an earlier analysis saw 100 million to 140 million unique TCR beta sequences.

Overall study findings and caveats: A later analysis linked a missense variant in DCLRE1C to the trimming of TCR beta V and J genes. Researchers counted around 180 TCR beta chains as cytomegalovirus-associated.

The PCR ran on 60 Vbeta and 13 Jbeta primers. Assay used: immunoSEQ multiplex PCR; TCRdb lists only in-frame clones, some missing. Seen here are 90,000 to 150,000 clones, more than 70% observed once, and the top ten hold approximately 16%. A note on this clone: Its antigen is unidentified.

From germline, CDR1 is MNHNS and CDR2 SASEGT. The CDR3 has 16 amino acids. V was trimmed by 2 bases and J by 1 base, leaving 13 bases between them. The clonotype originates from a man aged 45-60 years in good health and CMV-seropositive. Sequenced input: PBMCs. The chain employs TRBV6-1 and TRBJ2-3, with D possibly TRBD2 on 6 matching bases. The CDR3 region has the DNA TGTGCCAGCAGTGAATGGGTTTCTAGCGGCACAGATACGCAGTATTTT. This gives the protein CASSEWVSSGTDTQYF.